Below, 28 T cell receptor beta chains from the same sample are listed, as sequenced in a study of blood T cell repertoires in COVID-19. Only in-frame clones appear in the TCRdb table, and some are missing; sequencing was by immunoSEQ multiplex PCR. The sample yields 150,000 to 200,000 clones, over 80% seen once. Material: PBMCs or T cells enriched from blood (not recorded which). The receptors were sampled from a man between 65 and 80 years old who had been exposed to COVID-19.

The chain carries TRBV7-2 and TRBJ1-4; 7 nucleotides match TRBD1. CDR1 is SGHTA and CDR2 is FQGNSA in the germline V gene. The CDR3 totals 15 residues. V lost 4 bases to trimming and J lost 8 bases; unmatched junction nucleotides: 10. The CDR3 DNA reads TGTGCCAGCAGCTCCCCGGGACAGTGGCTGGAAAAACTGTTTTTT. It specifies CASSSPGQWLEKLFF.

The rearrangement joins TRBV3-1 (or the pseudogene TRBV3-2) to TRBJ1-4; 7 nucleotides match TRBD1. CDR1 LGHDT and CDR2 YNNKEL come from the germline V gene (reference sequence). V gave up 4 bases and J gave up 8 bases; unmatched junction bases: 10. This CDR3 comprises 15 residues. CDR3 bases: TGTGCCAGCAGCCCGAACAGGGGAATAGGGGAAAAACTGTTTTTT. This encodes CASSPNRGIGEKLFF.

This clone showed up many times. V gene TRBV2 combines with J gene TRBJ1-1; 7 bases map to TRBD1. The CDR3 sequence is 13 residues long. Germline trimming cut 10 bases from V and 4 bases from J; bases unmatched to any gene: 9. Germline V gene data show CDR1 as SNHLY and CDR2 as FYNNEI. DNA for the CDR3: TGTGCCACTAAGCTGACAGGGACCACTGAAGCTTTCTTT. Translating it yields CATKLTGTTEAFF.

The chain employs TRBV18 and TRBJ1-1, with 7 positions matching TRBD1. CDR1 is KGHSH and CDR2 is LQKENI in the germline V gene. This CDR3 comprises 16 residues. The ends lost 3 bases at V and 5 bases at J; junction bases unmatched: 12. The CDR3 is CASSPPGSGGRTEAFF. CDR3 DNA sequence: TGTGCCAGCTCACCCCCAGGGTCAGGGGGTAGAACTGAAGCTTTCTTT.

This chain joins TRBV5-6 and TRBJ2-7; perhaps TRBD2 as D (6 bases). This CDR3 is 13 amino acids long. Germline CDR1 and CDR2: SGHDT and YYEEEE. Between the trimmed V and J ends, which lost 4 bases and 6 bases, there was a span of 14 bases. The CDR3, as DNA: TGTGCCAGCAGCCGGACGGTGGGGGGCGAGCAGTACTTC. This encodes CASSRTVGGEQYF.

The J gene is TRBJ2-7, the V gene TRBV5-5, with TRBD1 matching over 7 bases. CDR3 length: 15 amino acids. Per the germline V gene, CDR1 is SGHKS and CDR2 is YYEKEE (reference sequence). V was pared by 0 bases and J by 1 base, with 4 bases of the junction left unmatched. CDR3 coding DNA: TGTGCCAGCAGCTTGGGGACAGGCCCTTCCTACGAGCAGTACTTC. This codes for CASSLGTGPSYEQYF.

This chain links TRBV18 with TRBJ2-1; 11 bases align to TRBD2. The trim removed 0 bases at V and 4 bases at J, leaving 5 bases unmatched. From germline, CDR1 is KGHSH and CDR2 LQKENI. This CDR3 has 17 amino acids. CDR3 DNA: TGTGCCAGCTCACCACCGGTGGCTAGCGGGGGGTACAATGAGCAGTTCTTC. Translated, it gives CASSPPVASGGYNEQFF.

The chain employs TRBV27 and TRBJ2-7; 11 bases fit TRBD2. Germline V gives CDR1 MNHEY, CDR2 SMNVEV (reference sequence). The ends lost 6 bases at V and 4 bases at J; junction bases unmatched: 11. This CDR3 is built from 16 residues. CDR3 protein: CASRPNLAGGPYEQYF. The CDR3 region has the DNA TGTGCCAGCAGACCAAACTTAGCGGGGGGGCCGTACGAGCAGTACTTC.

This chain links TRBV28 with TRBJ2-2; perhaps TRBD2 as D (5 bases). The ends were cut back, 2 bases at V and 16 bases at J, with 11 bases in the middle. CDR1 and CDR2 from the germline V gene are MDHEN and SYDVKM. The CDR3 is 11 amino acids. Here the CDR3 reads CASSLGGRGFF. In DNA, the CDR3 is TGTGCCAGCAGTTTAGGAGGACGAGGGTTTTTT.

The chain uses TRBV24-1 and TRBJ2-3, with D perhaps TRBD2 (5 bases). Germline CDR1 KGHDR, CDR2 SFDVKD. Deletions cut 7 bases from V and 3 bases from J, with 10 bases between. The CDR3 totals 13 residues. CDR3 residues: CATSTPGTDTQYF. As DNA, the CDR3 is TGTGCCACCAGCACGCCGGGGACAGATACGCAGTATTTT.

The CDR3 nucleotides read TGTGCCAGCAGTTTTCAGGGCGCAACCCGACGAGATACGCAGTATTTT. This sequence encodes CASSFQGATRRDTQYF. This rearrangement joins TRBV27 to TRBJ2-3; tentative D call: TRBD1 (5 bases). Trimming stripped 3 bases from V and 5 bases from J, with 18 bases between. The CDR3 runs to 16 residues. Per germline, CDR1 MNHEY and CDR2 SMNVEV (reference sequence).

The chain joins TRBV14 to TRBJ1-4, with 8 bases lining up with TRBD1. CDR1 and CDR2 from the germline V gene are SGHDN and FVKESK. Germline trimming cut 4 bases from V and 7 bases from J; bases unmatched to any gene: 8. This CDR3 has 15 amino acids. CDR3 protein: CASSPLQGAPEKLFF. CDR3 in DNA: TGTGCCAGCAGCCCACTTCAGGGGGCGCCTGAAAAACTGTTTTTT.

CDR3: CASSTVSEAFF. The CDR3 DNA reads as TGTGCCAGCAGTACAGTCTCTGAAGCTTTCTTT. V is TRBV12-3 or TRBV12-4 and J is TRBJ1-1; D remains unclear. The length of the CDR3 is 11 residues. Between the trimmed V and J ends, which lost 5 bases and 6 bases, there was a span of 7 bases.

The table lists this clone with a few counts. The chain carries TRBV5-1 and TRBJ2-7, with TRBD1 identical over 9 bases. The CDR3 spans 14 residues. Germline CDR1 reads SGHRS; CDR2 reads YFSETQ. J lost 1 base, V lost 4 bases, and 3 bases had no gene match. The chain's CDR3 is CASSHGTGSYEQYF. CDR3 nucleotide sequence: TGCGCCAGCAGCCACGGGACAGGGTCCTACGAGCAGTACTTC.

The chain recombines TRBV7-8 with TRBJ2-2, with TRBD1 matching over 7 bases. There are 14 residues in the CDR3. Germline V CDR1 and CDR2: SGHVS, FQNEAQ. Losses at the gene ends were 6 bases for V and 4 bases for J; bases not matched to a gene: 5. The CDR3 DNA follows: TGTGCCAGCAGTGATGACAGGGCCACCGGGGAGCTGTTTTTT. Translated: CASSDDRATGELFF.

This sequence joins TRBV28 and TRBJ2-7; D unresolved. V shed 2 bases and J shed 7 bases, with 9 bases lying between them. The CDR3 runs 12 residues. CDR1 MDHEN and CDR2 SYDVKM come from the germline V gene. CDR3 loop: CASSLVLTEQYF. The CDR3 nucleotides are TGTGCCAGCAGTTTAGTGTTGACAGAGCAGTACTTC. Drawing the rest from reference TRBV28 and TRBJ2-7, the complete variable domain is DVKVTQSSRYLVKRTGEKVFLECVQDMDHENMFWYRQDPGLGLRLIYFSYDVKMKEKGDIPEGYSVSREKKERFSLILESASTNQTSMYLCASSLVLTEQYFGPGTRLTVT.

The chain employs TRBV21-1 and TRBJ2-2; the table's D call TRBD2 went unverified against the DNA. TRBV21-1 is described as a pseudogene. The CDR3 is made up of 19 amino acids. The CDR3 here is CASSKGKMAGDPNTGELFF. The CDR3 DNA reads TGTGCCAGCAGCAAAGGGAAAATGGCGGGAGACCCGAACACCGGGGAGCTGTTTTTT.

This chain joins TRBV19 and TRBJ2-5; D gene unclear. Deletions cut 8 bases from V and 2 bases from J, with 9 bases between. CDR3 size: 12 residues. Germline V gene sequence: CDR1 LNHDA, CDR2 SQIVND (reference sequence). The CDR3 reads CASGQLQETQYF. The CDR3 DNA reads TGTGCCAGTGGCCAGTTACAAGAGACCCAGTACTTC.

This chain uses TRBV14 with TRBJ2-1, with TRBD1 matching 9 bases. Germline CDR1 reads SGHDN; CDR2 reads FVKESK. CDR3 length equals 16 residues. Trimming removed 5 bases from V and 5 bases from J; junction bases left unmatched: 10. The CDR3 region has the DNA TGTGCCAGCAGCGATACCGGGACAGGGTTAAACAATGAGCAGTTCTTC. Amino acid sequence: CASSDTGTGLNNEQFF.

This clone was recorded only once. The V and J genes are TRBV4-1 and TRBJ2-1; 8 positions agree with TRBD2. The CDR3 covers 17 residues. J gave up 3 bases and V 0 bases, and 7 bases lay outside the gene matches. Germline CDR1 reads MGHRA; CDR2 reads YSYEKL. This chain's CDR3 is CASSQDSLAGIYNEQFF. The CDR3 region has the DNA TGCGCCAGCAGCCAAGATTCGTTAGCGGGAATCTACAATGAGCAGTTCTTC.

This clone came up a few times. The V gene is TRBV10-2, the J gene TRBJ1-4; D is unresolved. Trimming took off 4 bases at V and 6 bases at J, with 6 bases between the two ends. Germline V gene sequence: CDR1 WSHSY, CDR2 SAAADI. The CDR3 totals 12 residues. Here the CDR3 DNA reads TGCGCCAGCAGTGGGGAGGATGAAAAACTGTTTTTT. Amino acids: CASSGEDEKLFF.

In the case of this clone: One end of the junction is discordant with germline, which a read error may explain. The chain uses TRBV6-5 and TRBJ2-7, with 8 bases matching TRBD1. There are 13 residues in the CDR3. Germline V gene lookup returns CDR1 MNHEY and CDR2 SVGAGI. CDR3 sequence: CASRTRGQGEEYF. In DNA, the CDR3 is TGTGCCAGCAGAACCCGTGGACAGGGCGAGGAGTACTTC.

As DNA, the CDR3 is TGTGCCAGCAGTTTACCAGAAGACACCGGGGAGCTGTTTTTT. Its protein is CASSLPEDTGELFF. The chain is built from TRBV6-5 and TRBJ2-2; unclear D gene. The germline V gene encodes CDR1 MNHEY and CDR2 SVGAGI. Trimming removed 4 bases at V and 3 bases at J, with 9 bases between. This CDR3 contains 14 residues.

The chain combines TRBV6-5 with TRBJ1-1; 8 bases fit TRBD1. This CDR3 comprises 10 residues. The trim removed 10 bases at V and 11 bases at J, leaving 6 bases unmatched. The V gene's germline CDR1 is MNHEY and CDR2 SVGAGI. This CDR3 is CATLDRGAFF. The CDR3 nucleotides read TGTGCCACCCTAGACAGGGGTGCTTTCTTT.

The chain recombines TRBV7-2 with TRBJ2-5; D is unresolved. Germline-derived CDR1 and CDR2 are SGHTA and FQGNSA. The CDR3 is 11 amino acids. Trimming took off 5 bases at V and 5 bases at J, with 6 bases between the two ends. CDR3 in DNA: TGTGCCAGCAGCCCTCGTGAGACCCAGTACTTC. This translates into CASSPRETQYF.

This clone was seen just once. V gene TRBV11-2 combines with J gene TRBJ2-5; the D is unclear. V was shortened by 0 bases and J by 9 bases, with 14 bases between the two germline ends. CDR1 and CDR2 from the germline V gene are SGHAT and FQNNGV. The CDR3 loop spans 14 amino acids. The CDR3 DNA reads as TGTGCCAGCAGCTTAGAGGGTCCCGTCGGGTCCCAGTACTTC. Residues: CASSLEGPVGSQYF.

This rearrangement joins TRBV2 to TRBJ2-2, with 9 bases lining up with TRBD2. Germline assignment: CDR1 SNHLY and CDR2 FYNNEI. V was pared by 8 bases and J by 4 bases, with 5 bases of the junction left unmatched. This CDR3 region has 14 residues. The CDR3 bases are TGTGCCAGCCGTAGCGGGGGAACCACCGGGGAGCTGTTTTTT. Protein: CASRSGGTTGELFF.

The genes are TRBV9 and TRBJ2-5; D is possibly TRBD1 (6 bases). CDR1 SGDLS and CDR2 YYNGEE come from the germline V gene. Deletions cut 0 bases from V and 5 bases from J, with 11 bases between. The CDR3 has 14 residues. CDR3 bases: TGTGCCAGCAGCGTAGCCGGAAGGGGGGAGACCCAGTACTTC. Translation: CASSVAGRGETQYF. The full variable domain, with the rest looked up from reference TRBV9 and TRBJ2-5, is DSGVTQTPKHLITATGQRVTLRCSPRSGDLSVYWYQQSLDQGLQFLIQYYNGEERAKGNILERFSAQQFPDLHSELNLSSLELGDSALYFCASSVAGRGETQYFGPGTRLLVL.